Sequencing of this T cell receptor beta chain was carried out in a study of blood T cell repertoires in COVID-19. About the study: The samples span acute and convalescent COVID-19 from the United States, Italy and Spain.

All exposed participants met a person with COVID-19 within 2 weeks before entering the study. Trimming stripped 5 bases from V and 3 bases from J, with 17 bases between. Germline CDR1 SEHNR, CDR2 FQNEAQ (reference sequence). The CDR3 is made up of 15 amino acids. TCRdb's copy holds only in-frame clones and misses some; the assay was immunoSEQ multiplex PCR. The sample contains hundreds of thousands of clones, approximately 90% of which appear only once. The origin of this receptor is a man aged 50 to 59 who had been exposed to COVID-19. The gene calls are TRBV7-9 and TRBJ2-7, with D possibly TRBD1 on 5 matching bases. Sequenced material: PBMCs or T cells enriched from blood (not recorded which). Here the CDR3 reads CASSHTADRFYEQYF. The CDR3, as DNA: TGTGCCAGCAGCCACACCGCCGACAGATTCTACGAGCAGTACTTC.